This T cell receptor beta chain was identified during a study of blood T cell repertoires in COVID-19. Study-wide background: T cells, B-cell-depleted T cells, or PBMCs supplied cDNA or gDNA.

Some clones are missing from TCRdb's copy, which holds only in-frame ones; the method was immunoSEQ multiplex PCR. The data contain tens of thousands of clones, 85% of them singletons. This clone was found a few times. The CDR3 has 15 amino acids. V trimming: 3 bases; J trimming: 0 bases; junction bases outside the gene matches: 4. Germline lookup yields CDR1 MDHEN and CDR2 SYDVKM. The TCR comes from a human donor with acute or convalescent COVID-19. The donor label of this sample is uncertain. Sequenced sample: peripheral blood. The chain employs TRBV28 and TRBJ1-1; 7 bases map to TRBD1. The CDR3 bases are TGTGCCAGCAGTTTCCCGGGACAGATGAACACTGAAGCTTTCTTT. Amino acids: CASSFPGQMNTEAFF.